The T cell receptor (beta chain) under discussion was sequenced for a study of blood T cells in healthy people across ages. Whole-study context: There was about one barcoded beta molecule captured by template switching per two T cells. Study observations and caveats: In the absence of known donor CMV status, changes in expanded clonotypes were possibly confounded. No conclusive comparison of naive versus antigen-experienced cells was possible with unsorted PBMCs.

A sample-barcoded 5' primer and a J-beta primer mix were used in a second PCR of roughly 6 to 12 cycles. A single record per CDR3 protein comes from TCRdb applying MiXCR to the 5' RACE reads. Of around 1,000,000 distinct CDR3 sequences detected, 35% to 40% appear once; the ten largest clones hold around 12%. There were healthy Caucasian individuals from Russia, aged roughly 6 to 90, serving as donors. V lost 8 bases to trimming and J lost 1 base, with 24 bases between them. From germline, CDR1 is MNHEY and CDR2 SVGEGT. The CDR3 contains 18 residues. This clonotype appeared many times. The antigen remains unidentified.

This receptor was obtained from a man in his late teens or twenties in good health. Input material: blood. The chain couples TRBV6-2 or TRBV6-3 to TRBJ2-1, with D possibly being TRBD2 (6 bases). CDR3: CASRITTSGTVSYNEQFF. The CDR3, as DNA: TGTGCCAGCCGTATTACCACCTCCGGGACTGTTTCCTACAATGAGCAGTTCTTC.